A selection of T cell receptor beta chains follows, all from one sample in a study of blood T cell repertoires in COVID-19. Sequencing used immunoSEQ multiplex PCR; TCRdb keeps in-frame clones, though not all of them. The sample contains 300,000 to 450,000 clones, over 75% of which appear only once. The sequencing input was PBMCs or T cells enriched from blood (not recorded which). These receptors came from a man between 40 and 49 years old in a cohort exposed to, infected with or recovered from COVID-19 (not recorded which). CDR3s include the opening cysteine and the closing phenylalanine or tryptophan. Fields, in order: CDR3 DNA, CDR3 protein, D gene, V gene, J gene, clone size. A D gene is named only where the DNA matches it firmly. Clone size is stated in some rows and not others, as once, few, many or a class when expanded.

cdr3_nt: TGTGCCATCAGAGGGGGAGGGACCCCCTACAATGAGCAGTTCTTC
cdr3_aa: CAIRGGGTPYNEQFF
d_call: NA
v_call: TRBV10-3
j_call: TRBJ2-1
clone_size: NA

cdr3_nt: TGTGCCTGGACTCTACTAGCGGGAGAGCCCAATGAGCAGTTCTTC
cdr3_aa: CAWTLLAGEPNEQFF
d_call: TRBD2
v_call: TRBV30
j_call: TRBJ2-1
clone_size: NA

cdr3_nt: TGTGCCAGCAGTCAGACATATAGCAATCAGCCCCAGCATTTT
cdr3_aa: CASSQTYSNQPQHF
d_call: NA
v_call: TRBV6-5
j_call: TRBJ1-5
clone_size: NA

cdr3_nt: TGTGCCAGCTCCCACCGGGACAGGGCCGGAAACACCATATATTTT
cdr3_aa: CASSHRDRAGNTIYF
d_call: TRBD1
v_call: TRBV28
j_call: TRBJ1-3
clone_size: once

cdr3_nt: TGTGCCAGCGGAGGGTATTGGGAGACCCAGTACTTC
cdr3_aa: CASGGYWETQYF
d_call: NA
v_call: TRBV6-5
j_call: TRBJ2-5
clone_size: NA

cdr3_nt: TGTGCCAGCTCACCAGTGCTAACCGGGACAGGGATTCGCAAAAACATTCAGTACTTC
cdr3_aa: CASSPVLTGTGIRKNIQYF
d_call: TRBD1
v_call: TRBV18
j_call: TRBJ2-4
clone_size: NA

cdr3_nt: TGTGCCAGCAGTGAAAGAAGGACAGCCCTTTATAGCAATCAGCCCCAGCATTTT
cdr3_aa: CASSERRTALYSNQPQHF
d_call: NA
v_call: TRBV2
j_call: TRBJ1-5
clone_size: NA

cdr3_nt: TGTGCCATCCAGGTTAGTGAGTCGAACACTGAAGCTTTCTTT
cdr3_aa: CAIQVSESNTEAFF
d_call: NA
v_call: TRBV10-3
j_call: TRBJ1-1
clone_size: NA

cdr3_nt: TGTGCCAGCAGCTTAGAGGGGACATCCTCATACGAGCAGTACTTC
cdr3_aa: CASSLEGTSSYEQYF
d_call: NA
v_call: TRBV7-9
j_call: TRBJ2-7
clone_size: NA

cdr3_nt: TGTGCCAGCTCACCCGCACCACGGGCGGGGGAGCAGTTCTTC
cdr3_aa: CASSPAPRAGEQFF
d_call: NA
v_call: TRBV18
j_call: TRBJ2-1
clone_size: NA

cdr3_nt: TGTGCCAGCAGCCAAGGGGGACAGGGAACTGGCTACACCTTC
cdr3_aa: CASSQGGQGTGYTF
d_call: TRBD1
v_call: TRBV3-1/TRBV3-2
j_call: TRBJ1-2
clone_size: once

cdr3_nt: TGTGCCAGCAGCCCCCGACAGGGGGGCTATGGCTACACCTTC
cdr3_aa: CASSPRQGGYGYTF
d_call: TRBD1
v_call: TRBV14
j_call: TRBJ1-2
clone_size: NA

cdr3_nt: TGTGCCAGCAGCGGAAGGGGAGGACTACAATACTTC
cdr3_aa: CASSGRGGLQYF
d_call: NA
v_call: TRBV12-3/TRBV12-4
j_call: TRBJ2-5
clone_size: NA

cdr3_nt: TGTGCCAGCAGTGAAGAAGGGGTTTATAGCAATCAGCCCCAGCATTTT
cdr3_aa: CASSEEGVYSNQPQHF
d_call: NA
v_call: TRBV6-1
j_call: TRBJ1-5
clone_size: once

cdr3_nt: TGCGCCAGCAGCCAAGTTAGCACGCGGTCAGATACGCAGTATTTT
cdr3_aa: CASSQVSTRSDTQYF
d_call: NA
v_call: TRBV4-1
j_call: TRBJ2-3
clone_size: NA

cdr3_nt: TGCGCCAGCAGGGGTACAGGGGGCTCCTACGAGCAGTACTTC
cdr3_aa: CASRGTGGSYEQYF
d_call: TRBD1
v_call: TRBV5-1
j_call: TRBJ2-7
clone_size: NA

cdr3_nt: TGTGCCAGCAGCTGGGAGTCTGAAGCTTTCTTT
cdr3_aa: CASSWESEAFF
d_call: NA
v_call: TRBV7-9
j_call: TRBJ1-1
clone_size: NA

cdr3_nt: TGTGCCAGCAGCTTAGTGTCGGACAGAGACTATGGCTACACCTTC
cdr3_aa: CASSLVSDRDYGYTF
d_call: NA
v_call: TRBV7-6
j_call: TRBJ1-2
clone_size: NA

cdr3_nt: TGCGCCAGCAGCCAAGGCGTAGGGGTGGACACTGAAGCTTTCTTT
cdr3_aa: CASSQGVGVDTEAFF
d_call: NA
v_call: TRBV4-1
j_call: TRBJ1-1
clone_size: NA

cdr3_nt: TGTGCCATCAGCCCCAGTGATGCTAGCACAGATACGCAGTATTTT
cdr3_aa: CAISPSDASTDTQYF
d_call: NA
v_call: TRBV10-3
j_call: TRBJ2-3
clone_size: NA

cdr3_nt: TGCGCCAGCAGCCAACATGGGGACTTCCCGACCAAAAACATTCAGTACTTC
cdr3_aa: CASSQHGDFPTKNIQYF
d_call: NA
v_call: TRBV4-1
j_call: TRBJ2-4
clone_size: NA

cdr3_nt: TGTGCCAGTAGTCCGTGGACAGGGGCGACTGACTACACCTTC
cdr3_aa: CASSPWTGATDYTF
d_call: TRBD1
v_call: TRBV19
j_call: TRBJ1-2
clone_size: NA

cdr3_nt: TGCGCCAGCAGCCCGGGGACAGCGGAAGCTTTCTTT
cdr3_aa: CASSPGTAEAFF
d_call: TRBD1
v_call: TRBV5-1
j_call: TRBJ1-1
clone_size: few

cdr3_nt: TGTGCCAGCAGCTTAGAGGGAGGTCAGTACAATGAGCAGTTCTTC
cdr3_aa: CASSLEGGQYNEQFF
d_call: NA
v_call: TRBV7-3
j_call: TRBJ2-1
clone_size: NA

cdr3_nt: TGTGCCAGTAGTATGGGTCGGCCGGGTGGGGCCAACGTCCTGACTTTC
cdr3_aa: CASSMGRPGGANVLTF
d_call: NA
v_call: TRBV19
j_call: TRBJ2-6
clone_size: NA

cdr3_nt: TGTGCCTGGGCTAGGGACAGGGTAAGCTCTGGGGCCAACGTCCTGACTTTC
cdr3_aa: CAWARDRVSSGANVLTF
d_call: TRBD1
v_call: TRBV30
j_call: TRBJ2-6
clone_size: NA

cdr3_nt: TGTGCCAGCAGCCGGGGACAATGGAACACTGAAGCTTTCTTT
cdr3_aa: CASSRGQWNTEAFF
d_call: NA
v_call: TRBV7-9
j_call: TRBJ1-1
clone_size: NA

cdr3_nt: TGTGCCAGCAGCCCAATCGGGGCTGGAAACACCATATATTTT
cdr3_aa: CASSPIGAGNTIYF
d_call: NA
v_call: TRBV14
j_call: TRBJ1-3
clone_size: NA

cdr3_nt: TGTGCCAGCAGCTTAGCAGGGGCCGCGAACACCGGGGAGCTGTTTTTT
cdr3_aa: CASSLAGAANTGELFF
d_call: NA
v_call: TRBV7-8
j_call: TRBJ2-2
clone_size: NA

cdr3_nt: TGTGCCAGCAGCGTAGGGGCAGGGGGGTATCAGCCCCAGCATTTT
cdr3_aa: CASSVGAGGYQPQHF
d_call: TRBD1
v_call: TRBV9
j_call: TRBJ1-5
clone_size: NA

cdr3_nt: TGTGCCAGTAGTATGGGGGGGCTAGGGGACAATGAGCAGTTCTTC
cdr3_aa: CASSMGGLGDNEQFF
d_call: NA
v_call: TRBV19
j_call: TRBJ2-1
clone_size: NA

cdr3_nt: TGTGCCAGCGTACGGAGGATCGGGGAGCTGTTTTTT
cdr3_aa: CASVRRIGELFF
d_call: NA
v_call: TRBV5-8
j_call: TRBJ2-2
clone_size: NA

cdr3_nt: TGCAGCGTTCTACTAGCGGGAGCTGGGGCCTACAATGAGCAGTTCTTC
cdr3_aa: CSVLLAGAGAYNEQFF
d_call: TRBD2
v_call: TRBV29-1
j_call: TRBJ2-1
clone_size: NA

cdr3_nt: TGCGCCAGCAGCAGGACTAGCGGGGTTTACAATGAGCAGTTCTTC
cdr3_aa: CASSRTSGVYNEQFF
d_call: TRBD2
v_call: TRBV5-1
j_call: TRBJ2-1
clone_size: NA

cdr3_nt: TGTGCCAGTAGTATAGCAAGGACAGGGGGCAGTCAGCCCCAGCATTTT
cdr3_aa: CASSIARTGGSQPQHF
d_call: TRBD1
v_call: TRBV19
j_call: TRBJ1-5
clone_size: NA

cdr3_nt: TGTGCCAGCAGTGATACAGGGGGCGGTCGAGAGACCCAGTACTTC
cdr3_aa: CASSDTGGGRETQYF
d_call: TRBD1
v_call: TRBV28
j_call: TRBJ2-5
clone_size: NA

cdr3_nt: TGCAGCGTTGACCCGGACAGGGCCACCCCTTTCCACCCGAACACCGGGGAGCTGTTTTTT
cdr3_aa: CSVDPDRATPFHPNTGELFF
d_call: TRBD1
v_call: TRBV29-1
j_call: TRBJ2-2
clone_size: NA

cdr3_nt: TGTGCCAGCAGTTTTACAGGGTCAGGCAATCAGCCCCAGCATTTT
cdr3_aa: CASSFTGSGNQPQHF
d_call: NA
v_call: TRBV27
j_call: TRBJ1-5
clone_size: NA